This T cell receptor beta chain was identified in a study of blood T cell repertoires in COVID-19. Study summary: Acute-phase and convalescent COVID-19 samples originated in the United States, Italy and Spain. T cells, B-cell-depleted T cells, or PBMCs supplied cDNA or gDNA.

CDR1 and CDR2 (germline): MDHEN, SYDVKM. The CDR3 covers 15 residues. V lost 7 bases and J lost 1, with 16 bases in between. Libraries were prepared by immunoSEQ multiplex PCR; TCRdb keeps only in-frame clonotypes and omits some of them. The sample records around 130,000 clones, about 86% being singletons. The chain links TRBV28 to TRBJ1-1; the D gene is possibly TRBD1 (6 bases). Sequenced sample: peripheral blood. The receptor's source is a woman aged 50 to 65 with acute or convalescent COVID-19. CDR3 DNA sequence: TGTGCCAGCACCGTTACCGGGACACAGAACACTGAAGCTTTCTTT. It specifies CASTVTGTQNTEAFF.